The present T cell receptor (beta chain) was sequenced within a study of T cells in Graves' hyperthyroidism and ophthalmopathy. General study findings and limits: Appearing also in blood were most of the thyroid clonotypes expanded above 0.001.

Germline CDR1 SNHLY, CDR2 FYNNEI. The CDR3 spans 12 residues. RNA transcripts were the template for amplifying TCR beta CDR3 regions. The TCR CDR3 first-round RT-PCR relied on the HTBI primer set. TCRdb reanalysed the multiplex PCR reads using MiXCR and keeps one entry per CDR3 protein. The data hold about 540,000 distinct CDR3 sequences, with just over 45% observed a single time. Stable Graves' hyperthyroidism meant no ophthalmopathy progression within 18 months. Hyperthyroidism in the patients, aged 18 to 65, was newly diagnosed and under 2 months in duration. Any patient presenting with uncontrolled infection, other autoimmune disease, pregnancy or lactation was left out. Remarks on this clonotype: Its target is not known. An end of the junction differs from the germline gene, which may be a read error.

This chain joins TRBV2 and TRBJ2-6; a possible D gene is TRBD1 (5 bases). This TCR was sampled from a woman aged 18-29 years with Graves' hyperthyroidism. Sequencing input: peripheral blood or thyroid tissue (not recorded which). This CDR3 reads CASSDRGRVMTF. DNA for the CDR3: TGTGCCAGCAGTGATAGGGGCCGCGTCATGACTTTC.